This passage covers 19 T cell receptor beta chains from one sample sequenced in a study of shared clonotypes between healthy human individuals. The assay was immunoSEQ multiplex PCR, and TCRdb's table has in-frame clones only and misses some. The sample consists of 97,000 or so clones, 40% to 55% of them appearing once. Sequencing was done on a sample of PBMCs. The receptor source for this set is a woman in her thirties or forties in good health. Some clones in this sample may be carry-over from other donors' samples.

V gene TRBV7-2 combines with J gene TRBJ2-7, with TRBD2 identical over 9 bases. V gave up 8 bases and J gave up 3 bases; unmatched junction bases: 5. The CDR3 extends over 13 amino acids. CDR1 SGHTA and CDR2 FQGNSA come from the germline V gene. The CDR3 nucleotides are TGTGCCAGCGGGCTAGCGGGGCTCTACGAGCAGTACTTC. Translating it yields CASGLAGLYEQYF. Looking up the rest from reference TRBV7-2 and TRBJ2-7 gives the full variable domain: GAGVSQSPSNKVTEKGKDVELRCDPISGHTALYWYRQSLGQGLEFLIYFQGNSAPDKSGLPSDRFSAERTGGSVSTLTIQRTQQEDSAVYLCASGLAGLYEQYFGPGTRLTVT.

The gene calls are TRBV18 and TRBJ2-5; TRBD1 matches at 11 bases. The J call may be wrong; the DNA end is better matched by TRBJ2-7. The germline V gene encodes CDR1 KGHSH and CDR2 LQKENI. CDR3 length equals 15 residues. The CDR3 DNA sequence: TGTGCCAGCTCGCGACCGGGACAGGGGGGCTACGAGCAGTACTTC. Translating it yields CASSRPGQGGYEQYF.

This clone was recorded only once. The chain employs TRBV2 and TRBJ2-3; TRBD2 matches at 7 bases. Germline V CDR1 and CDR2: SNHLY, FYNNEI. With 8 bases clipped from V and 1 base from J, the junction kept 12 bases outside the gene matches. The CDR3 totals 16 residues. The CDR3 DNA reads TGTGCCAGCGAATCAGGCGGGAGTAGAGGCACAGATACGCAGTATTTT. Protein sequence: CASESGGSRGTDTQYF.

In its sample, this clone was seen a few times. This chain joins TRBV30 and TRBJ1-4; D remains unclear. Germline V gene sequence: CDR1 GTSNPN, CDR2 SVGIG (reference sequence). The CDR3 consists of 14 residues. V gave up 4 bases and J gave up 4 bases, with 13 bases separating them. CDR3 loop: CAWTRRERNEKLFF. In DNA form, the CDR3 reads TGTGCCTGGACTCGACGGGAGCGTAATGAAAAACTGTTTTTT.

A single count supports this clone. The V call is TRBV25-1, the J call TRBJ2-5, with 11 bases identical to TRBD1. The J call is doubtful: the DNA matches TRBJ2-7 better. The CDR3 sequence is 14 residues long. The germline CDR1 and CDR2 sequences are MGHDK and SYGVNS. CDR3: CASSLGTGGYEQYF. Written as DNA, the CDR3 is TGTGCCAGCAGTCTCGGGACAGGGGGTTACGAGCAGTACTTC.

A note on this clone: The junction shows a germline mismatch at one end, possibly a read error. The CDR3 bases are TGTGCCAGCAGAGGGACAGGCGACGATCAGCTCCAGCATTTT. It codes for CASRGTGDDQLQHF. This rearrangement joins TRBV6-6 to TRBJ1-5; 8 bases are shared with TRBD1. Germline CDR1 and CDR2: MNHNY and SVGAGI (reference sequence). The CDR3 runs to 14 residues.

The table lists this clone with a few counts. This sequence joins TRBV5-4 and TRBJ2-7; 8 bases align to TRBD1. The CDR3 is 15 amino acids. V trimming: 4 bases; J trimming: 0 bases; junction bases outside the gene matches: 6. Germline V gene lookup returns CDR1 SGHNT and CDR2 YYREEE (reference sequence). The DNA of the CDR3 is TGTGCCAGCAGCACGCGGACAGGGAACTCCTACGAGCAGTACTTC. Translation: CASSTRTGNSYEQYF.

The table lists this clone with a few counts. The J gene is TRBJ2-6, the V gene TRBV5-4, with TRBD1 as a possible D gene (6 bases). Germline V gives CDR1 SGHNT, CDR2 YYREEE (reference sequence). The CDR3 extends over 15 amino acids. V was cut by 0 bases and J by 2 bases, with 6 bases left in between. The CDR3: CASSLGGPGANVLTF. CDR3 nucleotide sequence: TGTGCCAGCAGCTTGGGGGGGCCTGGGGCCAACGTCCTGACTTTC.

The chain carries TRBV5-6 and TRBJ2-3; 8 positions agree with TRBD1. Germline V gene lookup returns CDR1 SGHDT and CDR2 YYEEEE. V lost 0 bases to trimming and J lost 5 bases; unmatched junction nucleotides: 5. The CDR3 extends over 15 amino acids. This CDR3 reads CASSLVGRGQDTQYF. The CDR3 region has the DNA TGTGCCAGCAGCTTGGTGGGCAGGGGGCAAGATACGCAGTATTTT.

This clone appeared a few times. The gene calls are TRBV7-3 and TRBJ2-2; possible D gene TRBD2, 6 bases. With 6 bases removed from V and 6 bases from J, the gap between germline ends came to 17 bases. Germline assignment: CDR1 SGHTA and CDR2 FQGTGA. The CDR3 runs 15 residues. The CDR3 reads CASRGPGAPAGELFF. The DNA of the CDR3 is TGTGCCAGCAGGGGACCGGGAGCCCCCGCCGGGGAGCTGTTTTTT.

The chain combines TRBV6-4 with TRBJ2-3; D remains ambiguous. The J call may be in error: the DNA end matches TRBJ1-5 better. This CDR3 has 16 residues. Germline V lookup: CDR1 MRHNA, CDR2 SNTAGT. CDR3 DNA sequence: TGTGCCAGCAGTGCACGACTAGCGGATAGCACAGATACGCAGCATTTT. Translating it yields CASSARLADSTDTQHF.

This clone was seen more than once but under ten times. The chain's CDR3 is CASSAGSYNEQFF. CDR3 nucleotides: TGTGCCAGCAGCGCTGGATCCTACAATGAGCAGTTCTTC. The rearrangement uses TRBV11-2 and TRBJ2-1, with D unclear. Germline V lookup: CDR1 SGHAT, CDR2 FQNNGV. This CDR3 spans 13 amino acids. The germline V and J ends were trimmed by 5 bases and 1 base, with 6 bases remaining between them.

This chain links TRBV30 with TRBJ1-1, with unresolved D. CDR3 length: 13 residues. V lost 1 base and J 1 base, leaving 7 bases between the germline ends. Germline-derived CDR1 and CDR2 are GTSNPN and SVGIG (reference sequence). Written as DNA, the CDR3 is TGTGCCTGGAGTGCCTCCCCGAACACTGAAGCTTTCTTT. Encoded protein: CAWSASPNTEAFF.

A word on this clone: A clone one base away is much larger, so this may be a read error. In the same sample, other DNA sequences code for this CDR3. The chain combines TRBV29-1 with TRBJ2-5; 8 bases agree with TRBD2. Trimming removed 3 bases from V and 11 bases from J; junction bases left unmatched: 5. Germline V lookup: CDR1 SQVTM, CDR2 ANQGSEA. The CDR3 sequence is 11 residues long. The CDR3 loop is CSVELAGQQYF. CDR3 in DNA: TGCAGCGTTGAGTTAGCGGGGCAGCAGTACTTC.

The chain employs TRBV12-5 and TRBJ2-5; 10 nucleotides agree with TRBD1. The germline gives CDR1 LGHNT, CDR2 FRNRAP. The V and J ends lost 10 bases and 2 bases, in that order; junction bases with no gene match: 7. CDR3 length equals 14 residues. In DNA form, the CDR3 reads TGTGCTAAATTGACGGACAGGGGGCAAGAGACCCAGTACTTC. Protein sequence: CAKLTDRGQETQYF.

The rearrangement links TRBV6-1 to TRBJ2-7, with 12 bases that match TRBD1. This CDR3 is built from 14 residues. Looked up from germline, CDR1 is MNHNS and CDR2 is SASEGT. J lost 8 bases, V lost 6 bases, and 8 bases had no gene match. CDR3 amino acids: CASRNRGQGAQQYF. The CDR3 DNA sequence: TGTGCCAGCAGAAATAGGGGACAGGGGGCACAGCAGTACTTC.

This clone was detected a few times. The rearrangement links TRBV7-3 to TRBJ2-5; no reliable D call. The V gene lost 3 bases and the J gene lost 4 bases, with 15 bases spanning the gap. The CDR3 has 15 amino acids. In germline, CDR1 is SGHTA, CDR2 FQGTGA. CDR3 in DNA: TGTGCCAGCAGCTTGACGGGCACGAAAGGAGAGACCCAGTACTTC. Translating it yields CASSLTGTKGETQYF.

This clone was detected ten times or more. The chain joins TRBV7-9 to TRBJ2-7; 10 bases are a match to TRBD1. This CDR3 has 16 residues. Per the germline V gene, CDR1 is SEHNR and CDR2 is FQNEAQ (reference sequence). Trimming cost V 1 base and J 1 base; bases outside gene matches: 4. The CDR3 DNA follows: TGTGCCAGCAGCTTAGAACTGGGACAGGGGTCCTACGAGCAGTACTTC. Its translation: CASSLELGQGSYEQYF.

The V gene is TRBV7-2, the J gene TRBJ2-7; the match to TRBD2 covers 8 bases. The V gene's germline CDR1 is SGHTA and CDR2 FQGNSA. The CDR3 loop spans 15 amino acids. V shed 6 bases, J shed 4 bases, and the junction held 11 bases outside the gene matches. The CDR3 region has the DNA TGTGCCAGCAGTAAAAGCGGGAGTCAGTTGTACGAGCAGTACTTC. It translates to CASSKSGSQLYEQYF. Full variable domain (missing parts from reference TRBV7-2 and TRBJ2-7): GAGVSQSPSNKVTEKGKDVELRCDPISGHTALYWYRQSLGQGLEFLIYFQGNSAPDKSGLPSDRFSAERTGGSVSTLTIQRTQQEDSAVYLCASSKSGSQLYEQYFGPGTRLTVT.